The present T cell receptor beta chain was sequenced within a study of lymphopenia after photon versus proton radiotherapy. Study-wide findings and caveats: After lymphocyte nadir, photon-treated repertoires showed oligoclonal expansion, especially CD8+ Temra. Only patients who died were analyzed for survival; proton advantage is unproven.

Worth noting for this clone: The antigen is undetermined.

Produced via immunoSEQ multiplex PCR; TCRdb's table is partial and in-frame only. The table lists over 35,000 clones, about four fifths of them singletons, with about 24% in the top ten. Germline CDR1 is MNHEY and CDR2 is SMNVEV (reference sequence). The length of the CDR3 is 15 residues. Trimming cost V 2 bases and J 5 bases; bases outside gene matches: 6. This receptor was taken from an older woman with pancreatic cancer. The material sequenced was peripheral blood, taken from a patient treated with proton-based radiotherapy. The rearrangement joins TRBV27 to TRBJ1-5, with 7 positions matching TRBD1. The CDR3 loop is CASSLRYDRDQPQHF. CDR3 DNA sequence: TGTGCCAGCAGTTTACGTTACGACAGGGATCAGCCCCAGCATTTT.